Below are 28 T cell receptor beta chains sequenced from a single sample in a study of CD8+ T cells in alopecia areata. Once RNA had been extracted, it was reverse transcribed into cDNA to act as the sequencing template. Repertoires were generated with immunoSEQ multiplex PCR, while TCRdb's copy carries only in-frame clones and drops some. Here the sample spans 100,000 to 120,000 clones, almost 60% being singletons. Sequences were obtained from CD8+ T cells sorted from blood. These TCRs come from a human donor in good health.

The chain combines TRBV4-3 with TRBJ2-3; a weak D match, TRBD2 (6 bases). Germline V lookup: CDR1 LGHNA, CDR2 YSLEER. V was clipped by 2 bases and J by 5 bases, with 17 bases between them. This CDR3 has 16 amino acids. The CDR3: CASSQFAGRREDTQYF. The CDR3 DNA reads as TGCGCCAGCAGCCAATTTGCAGGGCGGCGGGAAGATACGCAGTATTTT.

The chain is built from TRBV5-6 and TRBJ2-5, with 11 bases that match TRBD1. CDR3 length equals 14 residues. Germline CDR1 is SGHDT and CDR2 is YYEEEE. The V gene end was trimmed by 4 bases and the J gene end by 5 bases; junction bases not matched to a gene: 4. The DNA of the CDR3 is TGTGCCAGCAGCCGGACAGGGGGCCGGGAGACCCAGTACTTC. Protein product: CASSRTGGRETQYF.

This chain joins TRBV27 and TRBJ1-2; D ambiguous. V was shortened by 3 bases and J by 4 bases, with 15 bases between the two germline ends. The CDR3 totals 15 residues. Germline CDR1 reads MNHEY; CDR2 reads SMNVEV (reference sequence). The CDR3 loop is CASSFISDGGYGYTF. The CDR3, as DNA: TGTGCCAGCAGTTTTATTTCTGACGGAGGCTATGGCTACACCTTC.

The chain links TRBV4-1 to TRBJ1-3; D gene uncertain. Germline values: CDR1 MGHRA, CDR2 YSYEKL. The germline V and J ends were trimmed by 1 base and 0 bases, with 10 bases remaining between them. This CDR3 is 16 amino acids long. The CDR3 nucleotides are TGCGCCAGCAGCCAAGTCACGGACTTCTCTGGAAACACCATATATTTT. Its translation is CASSQVTDFSGNTIYF.

This clone was found many times. V gene TRBV4-2 combines with J gene TRBJ1-1, with D possibly being TRBD1 (6 bases). The CDR3 runs to 15 residues. Germline V CDR1 and CDR2: LGHNA, YNFKEQ. Trimming shortened V by 1 base and J by 3 bases, and 12 bases separated the two germline ends. CDR3 loop: CASSQGGGQDTEAFF. The CDR3 bases are TGTGCCAGCAGCCAAGGGGGGGGGCAGGACACTGAAGCTTTCTTT.

This clone has only a few counts. The chain carries TRBV5-6 and TRBJ2-1; perhaps D is TRBD1 or TRBD2 (5 bases each). Germline-derived CDR1 and CDR2 are SGHDT and YYEEEE. V was cut by 0 bases and J by 8 bases, with 9 bases left in between. This CDR3 is built from 13 residues. The CDR3 is CASSLGLGDEQFF. CDR3 in DNA: TGTGCCAGCAGCTTGGGGCTGGGGGATGAGCAGTTCTTC.

This CDR3 is CASSTPGDYGYTF. In DNA, the CDR3 is TGTGCCAGCAGCACCCCTGGAGACTATGGCTACACCTTC. The V and J genes are TRBV7-8 and TRBJ1-2; no clear D gene. CDR3 length equals 13 residues. Trimming left V 5 bases short and J 3 bases short, with 10 bases between. The V gene's germline CDR1 is SGHVS and CDR2 FQNEAQ.

The chain carries TRBV5-1 and TRBJ1-1; 9 positions agree with TRBD1. CDR3 length: 14 residues. V lost 3 bases and J lost 1; bases outside the gene matches: 1. The germline V gene has CDR1 SGHRS and CDR2 YFSETQ. The CDR3 reads CASSWGQGNTEAFF. The CDR3 DNA is TGCGCCAGCAGCTGGGGACAGGGGAACACTGAAGCTTTCTTT. The full variable domain, in which reference TRBV5-1 and TRBJ1-1 provide the parts outside the CDR3, is KAGVTQTPRYLIKTRGQQVTLSCSPISGHRSVSWYQQTPGQGLQFLFEYFSETQRNKGNFPGRFSGRQFSNSRSEMNVSTLELGDSALYLCASSWGQGNTEAFFGQGTRLTVV.

This clone was detected ten times or more. The chain employs TRBV19 and TRBJ2-7, with 7 bases identical to TRBD1. The trim removed 3 bases at V and 2 bases at J, leaving 4 bases unmatched. The CDR3 is made up of 14 amino acids. CDR1 and CDR2 (germline): LNHDA, SQIVND (reference sequence). CDR3 DNA sequence: TGTGCCAGTAGTATCGGACAGGTGGCCTACGAGCAGTACTTC. The encoded protein is CASSIGQVAYEQYF.

V usage is TRBV13 and J usage is TRBJ2-7; the match to TRBD1 covers 7 bases. The CDR3 has 13 amino acids. In germline, CDR1 is PRHDT, CDR2 FYEKMQ (reference sequence). V lost 5 bases and J lost 5; bases outside the gene matches: 6. As DNA, the CDR3 is TGTGCCAGCAGCACCCGGGACAGCCACGAGCAGTACTTC. It encodes CASSTRDSHEQYF.

This clone was detected a few times. This rearrangement joins TRBV27 to TRBJ1-1; D not resolved. The CDR3 totals 14 residues. V lost 3 bases to trimming and J lost 7 bases, with 15 bases between them. Germline V lookup: CDR1 MNHEY, CDR2 SMNVEV (reference sequence). The CDR3 region has the DNA TGTGCCAGCAGTTTGAACCGGGGAGGAAGTGAAGCTTTCTTT. It codes for CASSLNRGGSEAFF.

This clone has only a few counts. The chain combines TRBV2 with TRBJ1-6; D not certain. CDR1 and CDR2 (germline): SNHLY, FYNNEI. Trimming shortened V by 7 bases and J by 7 bases, and 20 bases separated the two germline ends. The CDR3 covers 16 residues. Written as DNA, the CDR3 is TGTGCCAGCAACGAGCAACGGGCTTTTTACAATTCACCCCTCCACTTT. Encoded protein: CASNEQRAFYNSPLHF. Supplemented by reference TRBV2 and TRBJ1-6, the full variable domain reads EPEVTQTPSHQVTQMGQEVILRCVPISNHLYFYWYRQILGQKVEFLVSFYNNEISEKSEIFDDQFSVERPDGSNFTLKIRSTKLEDSAMYFCASNEQRAFYNSPLHFGNGTRLTVT.

The sample holds a few counts of this clone. Sequence at one end of the junction differs from germline and may be a read error. This sequence joins TRBV28 and TRBJ2-3; 7 nucleotides line up with TRBD1. Looked up from germline, CDR1 is MDHEN and CDR2 is SYDVKM. The CDR3 is 15 amino acids. The DNA of the CDR3 is TGTGCCAGCAGCCCTACGGAAGGGGGCACGGATACGCAGTATTTT. Its protein is CASSPTEGGTDTQYF.

The V call is TRBV4-1, the J call TRBJ2-1; 11 bases agree with TRBD2. Germline loops: CDR1 MGHRA, CDR2 YSYEKL. This CDR3 has 17 residues. Trimming cost V 0 bases and J 8 bases; bases outside gene matches: 9. The CDR3: CASSQDRLAGGFYEQFF. The CDR3 DNA is TGCGCCAGCAGCCAAGATCGGCTAGCGGGGGGCTTCTATGAGCAGTTCTTC.

This clone has a handful of counts. V usage is TRBV19 and J usage is TRBJ2-7; 9 bases are a match to TRBD2. The CDR3 runs 14 residues. The junction had 3 bases not matched to a gene; V was cut back by 5 bases and J by 1 base. CDR1 is LNHDA, CDR2 SQIVND, per germline (reference sequence). CDR3 loop: CASSATSGSYEQYF. CDR3 DNA sequence: TGTGCCAGTAGTGCGACTAGCGGTTCCTACGAGCAGTACTTC.

This rearrangement joins TRBV11-2 to TRBJ2-3; D could derive from TRBD1 or TRBD2 (7 bases each). CDR1 is SGHAT, CDR2 FQNNGV, per germline. The CDR3 spans 15 residues. V shed 4 bases and J shed 5 bases, with 16 bases lying between them. As DNA, the CDR3 is TGTGCCAGCAGCTCCTCAGGGGGAGGGGGAGATACGCAGTATTTT. Translated, it gives CASSSSGGGGDTQYF.

This clone was seen a handful of times. Other DNA sequences in the sample encode the same CDR3. The V and J genes are TRBV7-9 and TRBJ2-1, with TRBD2 matching over 13 bases. This CDR3 is 18 amino acids long. The V and J ends lost 4 bases and 0 bases, in that order; junction bases with no gene match: 6. The V gene's germline CDR1 is SEHNR and CDR2 FQNEAQ (reference sequence). The CDR3 nucleotides read TGTGCCAGCAGCTCCCCGACTAGCGGGGGGAGCTCCTACAATGAGCAGTTCTTC. Translating it yields CASSSPTSGGSSYNEQFF.

This chain uses TRBV5-6 with TRBJ2-5; D uncertain. TRBJ2-7 explains the end of the DNA better; the J call may be wrong. The V gene's germline CDR1 is SGHDT and CDR2 YYEEEE. CDR3 length: 12 residues. Written as DNA, the CDR3 is TGTGCCAGCAGCTTGGGCTCCCGCGAGCAGTACTTC. Its translation: CASSLGSREQYF.

This chain uses TRBV30 with TRBJ2-7; no reliable D call. The CDR3 contains 10 residues. Trimming cost V 3 bases and J 5 bases, with 5 bases left between them. CDR1 is GTSNPN and CDR2 is SVGIG in the germline V gene (reference sequence). CDR3 DNA sequence: TGTGCCTGGAGCGGGCACGAGCAGTACTTC. Protein sequence: CAWSGHEQYF.

This clone was observed a handful of times. This chain connects TRBV5-6 to TRBJ1-1; the match to TRBD1 covers 9 bases. CDR1 SGHDT and CDR2 YYEEEE come from the germline V gene. The CDR3 sequence is 14 residues long. V shed 3 bases, J shed 4 bases, and the junction held 4 bases outside the gene matches. The CDR3 DNA sequence: TGTGCCAGCAGCTATGGGACAGGGAGCACTGAAGCTTTCTTT. Amino acid sequence: CASSYGTGSTEAFF.

The genes are TRBV19 and TRBJ1-6, with 7 bases identical to TRBD1. The CDR3 totals 16 residues. V dropped 7 bases and J dropped 7; count of bases not matched to a gene: 13. CDR1 and CDR2 from the germline V gene are LNHDA and SQIVND (reference sequence). The CDR3 sequence is CASTGHRQGGNSPLHF. The CDR3 region has the DNA TGTGCCAGTACTGGCCACAGACAGGGCGGCAATTCACCCCTCCACTTT. Full variable domain (outside the CDR3, taken from reference TRBV19 and TRBJ1-6): DGGITQSPKYLFRKEGQNVTLSCEQNLNHDAMYWYRQDPGQGLRLIYYSQIVNDFQKGDIAEGYSVSREKKESFPLTVTSAQKNPTAFYLCASTGHRQGGNSPLHFGNGTRLTVT.

The rearrangement links TRBV7-6 to TRBJ2-7, with D possibly called TRBD1 or TRBD2 (5 bases each). Trimming cost V 5 bases and J 7 bases, with 15 bases left between them. This CDR3 is 13 amino acids long. The germline V gene encodes CDR1 SGHVS and CDR2 FNYEAQ. CDR3 loop: CASSPGRVAEQYF. Written as DNA, the CDR3 is TGTGCCAGCAGCCCGGGACGCGTTGCTGAGCAGTACTTC. Full variable domain (outside the CDR3, taken from reference TRBV7-6 and TRBJ2-7): GAGVSQSPRYKVTKRGQDVALRCDPISGHVSLYWYRQALGQGPEFLTYFNYEAQQDKSGLPNDRFSAERPEGSISTLTIQRTEQRDSAMYRCASSPGRVAEQYFGPGTRLTVT.

The J gene is TRBJ2-5, the V gene TRBV28, with TRBD1 identical over 7 bases. Losses at the gene ends were 6 bases for V and 3 bases for J; bases not matched to a gene: 4. CDR3 length: 13 residues. From germline, CDR1 is MDHEN and CDR2 SYDVKM. CDR3 DNA sequence: TGTGCCAGCAGAACAACAGGGGAAGAGACCCAGTACTTC. This sequence encodes CASRTTGEETQYF. The entire variable domain, with the rest obtained from reference TRBV28 and TRBJ2-5, is as follows: DVKVTQSSRYLVKRTGEKVFLECVQDMDHENMFWYRQDPGLGLRLIYFSYDVKMKEKGDIPEGYSVSREKKERFSLILESASTNQTSMYLCASRTTGEETQYFGPGTRLLVL.

This clone turned up a few times. This chain joins TRBV14 and TRBJ2-5; D is undetermined. Germline V gene sequence: CDR1 SGHDN, CDR2 FVKESK. Deletions cut 0 bases from V and 5 bases from J, with 16 bases between. The CDR3 runs 16 residues. In nucleotides, the CDR3 is TGTGCCAGCAGCCAAGAAGAGGTCGGACCCCAGGAGACCCAGTACTTC. Translated: CASSQEEVGPQETQYF.

The chain carries TRBV4-2 and TRBJ2-5; 7 bases are a match to TRBD2. V shed 2 bases, J shed 2 bases, and the junction held 5 bases outside the gene matches. The CDR3 covers 15 residues. Germline-derived CDR1 and CDR2 are LGHNA and YNFKEQ. The CDR3 protein is CASSQSGGWQETQYF. Written as DNA, the CDR3 is TGTGCCAGCAGCCAATCCGGGGGGTGGCAAGAGACCCAGTACTTC.

V and J are TRBV4-2 and TRBJ1-1; 7 nucleotides agree with TRBD1. J was trimmed by 4 bases and V by 0 bases; bases with no gene match: 5. Germline CDR1 and CDR2: LGHNA and YNFKEQ. The CDR3 runs to 15 residues. CDR3 sequence: CASSQDQGVRTEAFF. Written as DNA, the CDR3 is TGTGCCAGCAGCCAAGATCAGGGGGTGCGCACTGAAGCTTTCTTT.

This clone was seen a few times. V usage is TRBV5-6 and J usage is TRBJ1-1; D is perhaps TRBD1 (5 bases). The CDR3 is 14 residues long. Trimming stripped 2 bases from V and 3 bases from J, with 11 bases between. Germline-derived CDR1 and CDR2 are SGHDT and YYEEEE. The CDR3 reads CASSFPGLDTEAFF. Here the CDR3 DNA reads TGTGCCAGCAGCTTTCCAGGGCTGGACACTGAAGCTTTCTTT.

About this clone: The junction does not match germline at one end; this may be a read error. V and J are TRBV13 and TRBJ2-3; TRBD2 aligns across 8 bases. Germline-derived CDR1 and CDR2 are PRHDT and FYEKMQ (reference sequence). The CDR3 is 15 amino acids. The CDR3 region has the DNA TGTGCCAGCAGCTTAGGCCCGGGGGGGCCAGAAACGCAGTATTTT. It yields the protein CASSLGPGGPETQYF. The entire variable domain, with the rest obtained from reference TRBV13 and TRBJ2-3, is as follows: AAGVIQSPRHLIKEKRETATLKCYPIPRHDTVYWYQQGPGQDPQFLISFYEKMQSDKGSIPDRFSAQQFSDYHSELNMSSLELGDSALYFCASSLGPGGPETQYFGPGTRLTVL.